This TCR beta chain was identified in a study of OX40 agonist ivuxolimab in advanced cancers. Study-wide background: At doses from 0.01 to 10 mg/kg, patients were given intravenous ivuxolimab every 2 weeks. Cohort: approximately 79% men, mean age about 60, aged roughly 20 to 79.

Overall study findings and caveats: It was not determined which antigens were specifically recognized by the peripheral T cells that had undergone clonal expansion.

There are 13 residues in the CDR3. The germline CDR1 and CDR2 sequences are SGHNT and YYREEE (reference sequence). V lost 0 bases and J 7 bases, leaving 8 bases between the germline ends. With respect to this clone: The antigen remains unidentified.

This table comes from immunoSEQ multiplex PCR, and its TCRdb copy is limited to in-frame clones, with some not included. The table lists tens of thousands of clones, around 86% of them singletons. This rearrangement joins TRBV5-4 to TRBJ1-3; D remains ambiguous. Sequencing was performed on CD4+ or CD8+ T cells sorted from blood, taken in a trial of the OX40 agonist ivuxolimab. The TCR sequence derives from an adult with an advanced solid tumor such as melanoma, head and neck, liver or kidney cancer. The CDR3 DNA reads TGTGCCAGCAGCTTGGCGCGAGGGAACACCATATATTTT. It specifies CASSLARGNTIYF.